The T cell receptor (beta chain) under discussion was sequenced for a study of CD8+ T cells in alopecia areata. In the study overall: In an open-label trial, patients got 5 to 10 mg tofacitinib twice daily. After 6 to 18 months of tofacitinib, follow-up continued 6 months off drug.

Patients with alopecia areata provided lesional scalp punch biopsies as well as peripheral blood. Sorting separated CD4+ and CD8+ T cells out of PBMCs. Extraction of RNA preceded its reverse transcription into cDNA, which served as the sequencing template. Sequenced by immunoSEQ multiplex PCR; TCRdb stores in-frame clones only, minus some. The sample records about 98,000 clones, roughly 42% being singletons. V gave up 3 bases and J gave up 4 bases, with 12 bases separating them. Germline CDR1 is SQVTM and CDR2 is ANQGSEA. The CDR3 has 13 amino acids. The chain recombines TRBV29-1 with TRBJ1-1; D is possibly TRBD1 (5 bases). Sequenced: CD4+ T cells sorted from blood. The sequence was obtained from a human donor with alopecia areata. CDR3 DNA: TGCAGCGTTGATAGGGGCGGGAGCACTGAAGCTTTCTTT. This sequence encodes CSVDRGGSTEAFF.